This T cell receptor (beta chain) is from a study of cytomegalovirus exposure and HLA in healthy donors. This CDR3 is 15 amino acids long. Germline V gives CDR1 SGHRS, CDR2 YFSETQ. The V segment lost 4 bases and the J segment 6 bases; nucleotides outside the gene matches: 11. The PCR employed 60 Vbeta primers together with 13 Jbeta primers. Authors' data handling: Per a later analysis, the number of unique TCR beta chains was 75 million to 90 million, of which around 9.9 million were shared. Only in-frame clones appear in the TCRdb table, and some are missing; sequencing was by immunoSEQ multiplex PCR. Clonal size and the V and J genes are those of that table, whereas D and trimming came from the DNA. Among 150,000 to 200,000 clones, approximately 77% were seen once, and the ten largest hold roughly 7.3%.

V and J are TRBV5-1 and TRBJ1-1, with 8 bases fitting TRBD1. Sequences were obtained from PBMCs. The sequence came from a male donor in good health and CMV-seropositive. CDR3 protein: CASSQLQGAGAEAFF. The CDR3 DNA follows: TGCGCCAGCAGCCAATTGCAGGGGGCTGGGGCTGAAGCTTTCTTT.